The 28 T cell receptor beta chains listed next were all sequenced from one sample in a study of neoadjuvant anti-PD-1 for oral cavity cancer. Using immunoSEQ multiplex PCR, the repertoire was profiled, and TCRdb retains in-frame clones only, with some absent. Of around 13,000 clones in the sample, 65% to 75% were seen once. The sample in question was PBMCs, obtained before nivolumab (anti-PD-1) treatment. These receptors were collected from a person aged 35-79 years with oral cavity squamous cell carcinoma.

The rearrangement joins TRBV4-2 to TRBJ2-3; D tentatively fits TRBD1 or TRBD2 (7 bases each). The CDR3 consists of 17 residues. The germline V gene encodes CDR1 LGHNA and CDR2 YNFKEQ. Between the trimmed V and J ends, which lost 0 bases and 6 bases, there was a span of 19 bases. The DNA of the CDR3 is TGTGCCAGCAGCCAAGATGATGGGAGGGGGCCCTGGGATACGCAGTATTTT. This sequence encodes CASSQDDGRGPWDTQYF.

The chain couples TRBV7-2 to TRBJ2-7; 7 nucleotides align to TRBD1. V was pared by 6 bases and J by 5 bases, with 7 bases of the junction left unmatched. This CDR3 contains 13 residues. CDR1 and CDR2 (germline): SGHTA, FQGNSA. The CDR3: CASSRQGNDEQYF. CDR3 nucleotides: TGTGCCAGCAGTCGACAGGGAAACGACGAGCAGTACTTC.

The CDR3 DNA reads as TGTGCCAGCAGCCAGAACTATGGCTACACCTTC. This sequence encodes CASSQNYGYTF. V usage is TRBV4-2 and J usage is TRBJ1-2, with D unresolved. The CDR3 totals 11 residues. V was cut by 3 bases and J by 2 bases, with 1 base left in between. CDR1 LGHNA and CDR2 YNFKEQ come from the germline V gene.

The V gene is TRBV7-2, the J gene TRBJ1-3, with 7 bases lining up with TRBD1. Germline V gene sequence: CDR1 SGHTA, CDR2 FQGNSA. Trimming cost V 4 bases and J 0 bases; bases outside gene matches: 3. The CDR3 runs to 15 residues. DNA of the CDR3: TGTGCCAGCAGCTCACGACAGGGCTCTGGAAACACCATATATTTT. Translation: CASSSRQGSGNTIYF.

This sequence joins TRBV9 and TRBJ2-7; 7 bases fit TRBD1. The CDR3 runs to 15 residues. V shed 0 bases and J 1 base; nucleotides not matched to a gene: 4. The germline CDR1 and CDR2 sequences are SGDLS and YYNGEE. The CDR3 loop reads CASSVATGQSYEQYF. The CDR3 nucleotides are TGTGCCAGCAGCGTAGCTACGGGACAGTCCTACGAGCAGTACTTC.

CDR3 residues: CASSLLSSYEQYF. CDR3 nucleotide sequence: TGTGCCAGCAGTTTACTTAGCTCCTACGAGCAGTACTTC. J is TRBJ2-7 and V is TRBV28; no clear D gene. The V end was cut by 2 bases, the J end by 0 bases, with 5 bases between. This CDR3 is built from 13 residues. The germline V gene has CDR1 MDHEN and CDR2 SYDVKM.

This chain joins TRBV5-1 and TRBJ2-2; tentatively, D is TRBD1 (6 bases). V lost 4 bases and J lost 4, with 11 bases in between. This CDR3 comprises 14 residues. Germline V gene sequence: CDR1 SGHRS, CDR2 YFSETQ. CDR3 sequence: CASSAGTSTGELFF. DNA for the CDR3: TGCGCCAGCAGCGCCGGGACATCCACCGGGGAGCTGTTTTTT.

The V gene is TRBV2, the J gene TRBJ1-5; 7 bases are a match to TRBD1. Germline lookup yields CDR1 SNHLY and CDR2 FYNNEI. The CDR3 loop spans 16 amino acids. With V trimmed by 7 bases and J by 4 bases, 13 bases remained unmatched. Written as DNA, the CDR3 is TGTGCCAGCACCCAATCCCCAGGACAGGTTAATCAGCCCCAGCATTTT. Its translation: CASTQSPGQVNQPQHF.

The chain carries TRBV5-1 and TRBJ2-7, with 11 bases aligning to TRBD1. The germline V gene has CDR1 SGHRS and CDR2 YFSETQ. Trimming cost V 2 bases and J 5 bases; bases outside gene matches: 9. The CDR3 sequence is 16 residues long. In DNA, the CDR3 is TGCGCCAGCAGCTTACCGGACAGGGGGCAACATAACGAGCAGTACTTC. Encoded protein: CASSLPDRGQHNEQYF.

This chain joins TRBV2 and TRBJ1-1, with a weak D call TRBD1 (5 bases). Trimming took 2 bases from V and 0 from J, leaving 13 bases between them. CDR3 length equals 16 residues. The V gene's germline CDR1 is SNHLY and CDR2 FYNNEI. The CDR3 DNA reads as TGTGCCAGCAGTGAAAGTGGAGACAGCTTGAACACTGAAGCTTTCTTT. This sequence encodes CASSESGDSLNTEAFF. Supplemented by reference TRBV2 and TRBJ1-1, the full variable domain reads EPEVTQTPSHQVTQMGQEVILRCVPISNHLYFYWYRQILGQKVEFLVSFYNNEISEKSEIFDDQFSVERPDGSNFTLKIRSTKLEDSAMYFCASSESGDSLNTEAFFGQGTRLTVV.

The chain uses TRBV5-1 and TRBJ2-7; TRBD2 aligns across 14 bases. Germline V gene lookup returns CDR1 SGHRS and CDR2 YFSETQ. The V segment lost 1 base and the J segment 6 bases; nucleotides outside the gene matches: 3. The CDR3 consists of 15 residues. CDR3 loop: CASSLTGTSGSEQYF. CDR3 DNA sequence: TGCGCCAGCAGCTTGACCGGGACTAGCGGGAGCGAGCAGTACTTC.

The J gene is TRBJ1-5, the V gene TRBV15; 11 bases are a match to TRBD1. The CDR3 is made up of 17 amino acids. CDR1 and CDR2 (germline): LNHNV, YYDKDF (reference sequence). Trimming cost V 1 base and J 7 bases; bases outside gene matches: 9. This chain's CDR3 is CATSRAVGTGGRQPQHF. The CDR3 nucleotides read TGTGCCACCAGCAGAGCCGTAGGGACAGGGGGTAGGCAGCCCCAGCATTTT.

The chain is built from TRBV28 and TRBJ1-5, with a tentative D call TRBD1 (6 bases). The germline CDR1 and CDR2 sequences are MDHEN and SYDVKM. The CDR3 spans 12 residues. V gave up 8 bases and J gave up 6 bases, with 11 bases separating them. This chain's CDR3 is CASLTGIQPQHF. For the CDR3, the DNA is TGTGCCAGCCTTACAGGGATTCAGCCCCAGCATTTT.

J is TRBJ2-6 and V is TRBV5-1, with TRBD1 identical over 9 bases. The CDR3 runs to 18 residues. Germline assignment: CDR1 SGHRS and CDR2 YFSETQ. With 4 bases clipped from V and 0 bases from J, the junction kept 8 bases outside the gene matches. Written as DNA, the CDR3 is TGCGCCAGCAGCGGGGGGACAGGGCCTATCTCTGGGGCCAACGTCCTGACTTTC. This gives the protein CASSGGTGPISGANVLTF.

The chain couples TRBV2 to TRBJ2-3; D possibly corresponds to TRBD2 (5 bases). This CDR3 is 10 amino acids long. In germline, CDR1 is SNHLY, CDR2 FYNNEI. The V and J ends lost 8 bases and 9 bases respectively, with 9 bases between them. CDR3 in DNA: TGTGCCAGCCTAGCCGGGACGCAGTATTTT. Protein: CASLAGTQYF.

This chain uses TRBV15 with TRBJ2-1, with 11 positions matching TRBD2. The germline V gene encodes CDR1 LNHNV and CDR2 YYDKDF (reference sequence). Unmatched junction bases numbered 12, after V lost 5 bases and J lost 3 bases. CDR3 size: 18 residues. Here the CDR3 DNA reads TGTGCCACCAGCCCCCCGTTAGCGGGAGGGCCGATCTACAATGAGCAGTTCTTC. Protein: CATSPPLAGGPIYNEQFF.

The CDR3 region has the DNA TGTGCCAGCAGCTGGACATCTAGCAATCAGCCCCAGCATTTT. Translating it yields CASSWTSSNQPQHF. V usage is TRBV11-2 and J usage is TRBJ1-5, with a possible D match to TRBD1 (5 bases). Looked up from germline, CDR1 is SGHAT and CDR2 is FQNNGV. The germline V and J ends were trimmed by 4 bases and 0 bases, with 7 bases remaining between them. The CDR3 contains 14 residues.

The chain is built from TRBV6-1 and TRBJ2-7; D is tentatively TRBD1 or TRBD2 (5 bases each). Germline V gene lookup returns CDR1 MNHNS and CDR2 SASEGT. CDR3 length: 14 residues. Between the trimmed V and J ends, which lost 2 bases and 2 bases, there was a span of 10 bases. The CDR3: CASSEYGTTYEQYF. DNA for the CDR3: TGTGCCAGCAGTGAATATGGGACGACCTACGAGCAGTACTTC.

The chain recombines TRBV5-1 with TRBJ1-2; TRBD1 agrees at 7 bases. After removal of 1 base from V and 4 bases from J, the junction contained 4 bases not matched to a gene. The CDR3 runs 14 residues. Germline CDR1 is SGHRS and CDR2 is YFSETQ. The CDR3 spells CASSLSQGGYGYTF. The CDR3 DNA is TGCGCCAGCAGCTTGAGCCAGGGGGGCTATGGCTACACCTTC. Full variable domain (missing parts from reference TRBV5-1 and TRBJ1-2): KAGVTQTPRYLIKTRGQQVTLSCSPISGHRSVSWYQQTPGQGLQFLFEYFSETQRNKGNFPGRFSGRQFSNSRSEMNVSTLELGDSALYLCASSLSQGGYGYTFGSGTRLTVV.

The gene calls are TRBV5-5 and TRBJ1-3, with D unresolved. Germline-derived CDR1 and CDR2 are SGHKS and YYEKEE (reference sequence). The V end was cut by 4 bases, the J end by 0 bases, with 5 bases between. The CDR3 sequence is 13 residues long. The CDR3 DNA is TGTGCCAGCAGCACGAGCTCTGGAAACACCATATATTTT. Protein sequence: CASSTSSGNTIYF.

This clone has only one observation. This chain uses TRBV11-1 with TRBJ2-5; a possible D gene is TRBD2 (5 bases). The germline V and J ends were trimmed by 2 bases and 3 bases, with 13 bases remaining between them. The length of the CDR3 is 15 residues. Germline loops: CDR1 SGHAT, CDR2 FQDESV (reference sequence). The CDR3 sequence is CASSLWTEEEETQYF. In nucleotides, the CDR3 is TGTGCCAGCAGCTTATGGACTGAGGAGGAAGAGACCCAGTACTTC.

The chain joins TRBV11-2 to TRBJ2-1; the match to TRBD2 covers 10 bases. This CDR3 has 16 residues. CDR1 is SGHAT and CDR2 is FQNNGV in the germline V gene. Germline trimming cut 5 bases from V and 8 bases from J; bases unmatched to any gene: 12. The CDR3 DNA reads TGTGCCAGCAGCCCTCTGGGAGCGGGGGGGCGCTATGAGCAGTTCTTC. This translates into CASSPLGAGGRYEQFF.

This clone was counted a few times. The V gene is TRBV28, the J gene TRBJ2-3, with no clear D. Trimming stripped 2 bases from V and 5 bases from J, with 8 bases between. CDR1 and CDR2 (germline): MDHEN, SYDVKM. The CDR3 extends over 13 amino acids. The CDR3 spells CASSLLSRDTQYF. The CDR3 nucleotides read TGTGCCAGCAGTTTACTGTCCCGAGATACGCAGTATTTT. Supplemented by reference TRBV28 and TRBJ2-3, the full variable domain reads DVKVTQSSRYLVKRTGEKVFLECVQDMDHENMFWYRQDPGLGLRLIYFSYDVKMKEKGDIPEGYSVSREKKERFSLILESASTNQTSMYLCASSLLSRDTQYFGPGTRLTVL.

V gene TRBV14 combines with J gene TRBJ2-1, with TRBD2 identical over 12 bases. Losses at the gene ends were 1 base for V and 4 bases for J; bases not matched to a gene: 8. There are 18 residues in the CDR3. Germline V lookup: CDR1 SGHDN, CDR2 FVKESK. CDR3 sequence (DNA): TGTGCCAGCAGCCAAGCCCGACTAGCGGGGGCTTTATACAATGAGCAGTTCTTC. Protein sequence: CASSQARLAGALYNEQFF. The full variable domain, in which reference TRBV14 and TRBJ2-1 provide the parts outside the CDR3, is EAGVTQFPSHSVIEKGQTVTLRCDPISGHDNLYWYRRVMGKEIKFLLHFVKESKQDESGMPNNRFLAERTGGTYSTLKVQPAELEDSGVYFCASSQARLAGALYNEQFFGPGTRLTVL.

V and J are TRBV6-5 and TRBJ2-5, with D possibly being TRBD2 (6 bases). Germline V gene lookup returns CDR1 MNHEY and CDR2 SVGAGI. V lost 4 bases, J lost 7 bases, and 13 bases lay in between. This CDR3 comprises 13 residues. The CDR3 protein is CASSSVVGGTQYF. Written as DNA, the CDR3 is TGTGCCAGCAGTTCCGTCGTGGGGGGGACCCAGTACTTC.

The J gene is TRBJ2-7, the V gene TRBV5-1, with 9 nucleotides matching TRBD2. The CDR3 is 16 residues long. V lost 6 bases, J lost 0 bases, and 10 bases stayed unmatched. Germline V gene sequence: CDR1 SGHRS, CDR2 YFSETQ. The CDR3 nucleotides read TGCGCCAGCACCCCGCGGGGGGGCAGTCTCTCCTACGAGCAGTACTTC. It is translated as CASTPRGGSLSYEQYF.

The chain links TRBV7-9 to TRBJ1-1; D is ambiguous. The CDR3 extends over 13 amino acids. V lost 7 bases and J lost 3, with 12 bases in between. Germline CDR1 is SEHNR and CDR2 is FQNEAQ (reference sequence). The CDR3 loop is CASTPSIDTEAFF. The CDR3 coding sequence is TGTGCCAGCACGCCCAGCATCGACACTGAAGCTTTCTTT.

This clone was recorded a few times. The V gene is TRBV7-3, the J gene TRBJ2-5; possible D gene TRBD1, 5 bases. Germline CDR1 and CDR2: SGHTA and FQGTGA. This CDR3 contains 14 residues. V was trimmed by 0 bases and J by 1 base, leaving 6 bases between them. This CDR3 is CASSLTGAQETQYF. The CDR3 DNA reads TGTGCCAGCAGCTTAACAGGGGCCCAAGAGACCCAGTACTTC. The variable domain in full, with the rest retrieved from reference TRBV7-3 and TRBJ2-5, is GAGVSQTPSNKVTEKGKYVELRCDPISGHTALYWYRQSLGQGPEFLIYFQGTGAADDSGLPNDRFFAVRPEGSVSTLKIQRTERGDSAVYLCASSLTGAQETQYFGPGTRLLVL.